This TCR beta chain came from a study of cytomegalovirus exposure and HLA in healthy donors. This CDR3 has 13 residues. The V and J ends lost 6 bases and 2 bases respectively, with 8 bases between them. Germline CDR1 is ENHRY and CDR2 is SYGVKD. PCR amplification relied on 60 Vbeta primers (plus 13 Jbeta primers). Measured with immunoSEQ multiplex PCR; TCRdb has only the in-frame clones, and not every one. The sample carries more than 70,000 clones, over 60% recorded once. The sequencing input was PBMCs. This clonotype was sampled from a man aged 40-49 years in good health and CMV-seropositive. The chain has TRBV10-3 and TRBJ1-5; no clear D gene. The CDR3 DNA sequence: TGTGCCATCAGCCCCGAGGGCAATCAGCCCCAGCATTTT. It yields the protein CAISPEGNQPQHF.